This T cell receptor (beta chain) is from a study of T cell changes during pregnancy in multiple sclerosis. Sequencing was performed with immunoSEQ multiplex PCR; in TCRdb, only in-frame clones are kept and a portion is missing. The sample records 65,000 to 85,000 clones, about 90% being singletons. The CDR3 extends over 18 amino acids. From germline, CDR1 is MNHEY and CDR2 SMNVEV (reference sequence). V trimming: 3 bases; J trimming: 2 bases; junction bases outside the gene matches: 12. The TCR comes from a female donor in good health, enrolled as a control in a pregnancy study. The starting material was peripheral blood, obtained after pregnancy. The rearrangement joins TRBV27 to TRBJ2-3; 9 bases agree with TRBD2. As DNA, the CDR3 is TGTGCCAGCAGTTTTGGGGCGGGCGGGAGGGGGATCACAGATACGCAGTATTTT. Its translation: CASSFGAGGRGITDTQYF.